The 28 T cell receptor beta chains reported below all come from one sample, sequenced in a study of T cell changes during pregnancy in multiple sclerosis. The protocol was immunoSEQ multiplex PCR, while the TCRdb copy is restricted to in-frame clones and leaves out a portion. This sample has 75,000 to 95,000 clones; around 93% occur once, and the top ten carry 0.9% to 0.95%. The source was peripheral blood, collected before pregnancy. The receptors originated from a female donor with multiple sclerosis, enrolled in a pregnancy study.

In this sample, this clone turned up many times. The chain employs TRBV28 and TRBJ1-2, with 12 bases fitting TRBD1. Germline V gene data show CDR1 as MDHEN and CDR2 as SYDVKM. The CDR3 contains 16 residues. After removal of 7 bases from V and 8 bases from J, the junction contained 14 bases not matched to a gene. The CDR3 DNA is TGTGCCAGCACGCTGGGAGGGACAGGGGGCGCGAAGGGCTACACCTTC. Translating it yields CASTLGGTGGAKGYTF.

This clone was observed a single time. The V call is TRBV19, the J call TRBJ1-5; no reliable D call. This CDR3 has 14 amino acids. From germline, CDR1 is LNHDA and CDR2 SQIVND (reference sequence). Deletions cut 1 base from V and 11 bases from J, with 15 bases between. This CDR3 reads CASSIAGGGKAQHF. The CDR3 DNA is TGTGCCAGTAGTATAGCAGGAGGCGGTAAGGCCCAGCATTTT.

V usage is TRBV25-1 and J usage is TRBJ1-1, with 8 positions matching TRBD1. CDR3 length: 14 amino acids. The trim removed 7 bases at V and 4 bases at J, leaving 8 bases unmatched. CDR1 MGHDK and CDR2 SYGVNS come from the germline V gene. The CDR3 DNA reads TGTGCCAGCACCAGGACAGGGCCGATCACTGAAGCTTTCTTT. This translates into CASTRTGPITEAFF.

V gene TRBV29-1 combines with J gene TRBJ2-5; D may be TRBD2 (7 bases). The germline gives CDR1 SQVTM, CDR2 ANQGSEA. V was pared by 3 bases and J by 4 bases, with 12 bases between. This CDR3 contains 13 residues. The CDR3 region is CSVDWEGGETQYF. The CDR3 DNA follows: TGCAGCGTTGATTGGGAGGGGGGAGAGACCCAGTACTTC.

The rearrangement links TRBV29-1 to TRBJ2-2; D is uncertain. Germline CDR1 is SQVTM and CDR2 is ANQGSEA. Trimming pared 7 bases from V and 0 bases from J, leaving 15 bases between. This CDR3 spans 15 amino acids. The CDR3 here is CSGVADNTNTGELFF. CDR3 in DNA: TGCAGCGGCGTGGCAGACAACACGAACACCGGGGAGCTGTTTTTT.

This clone was seen a single time. This chain connects TRBV6-5 to TRBJ2-1; TRBD2 is a possible D gene (6 bases). Deletions cut 2 bases from V and 7 bases from J, with 15 bases between. This CDR3 is built from 15 residues. The germline V gene has CDR1 MNHEY and CDR2 SVGAGI. The CDR3 nucleotides read TGTGCCAGCAGTTACGGGGTAGGAGGGATTAATGAGCAGTTCTTC. Its translation: CASSYGVGGINEQFF.

The rearrangement joins TRBV13 to TRBJ2-7; no clear D. Trimming took off 8 bases at V and 7 bases at J, with 15 bases between the two ends. The CDR3 has 12 amino acids. Germline V lookup: CDR1 PRHDT, CDR2 FYEKMQ (reference sequence). The CDR3 coding sequence is TGTGCCAGCGGCAGGAAAGGTGGGGAGCAGTACTTC. It codes for CASGRKGGEQYF. The complete variable domain, with remaining parts taken from reference TRBV13 and TRBJ2-7, reads AAGVIQSPRHLIKEKRETATLKCYPIPRHDTVYWYQQGPGQDPQFLISFYEKMQSDKGSIPDRFSAQQFSDYHSELNMSSLELGDSALYFCASGRKGGEQYFGPGTRLTVT.

The genes are TRBV2 and TRBJ2-5; possibly TRBD1 for D (5 bases). Per germline, CDR1 SNHLY and CDR2 FYNNEI. The CDR3 has 17 amino acids. With 3 bases removed from V and 1 base from J, the gap between germline ends came to 18 bases. CDR3 in amino acids: CASSDRALAGFQETQYF. In DNA, the CDR3 is TGTGCCAGCAGTGATAGGGCCCTGGCAGGGTTCCAAGAGACCCAGTACTTC.

The chain joins TRBV9 to TRBJ2-1; a weak D match, TRBD1 (5 bases). The V end was cut by 0 bases, the J end by 8 bases, with 12 bases between. Germline loops: CDR1 SGDLS, CDR2 YYNGEE. The CDR3 sequence is 14 residues long. CDR3: CASSVVPQGDEQFF. In DNA form, the CDR3 reads TGTGCCAGCAGCGTAGTACCCCAAGGGGATGAGCAGTTCTTC.

This clone was seen a single time. J is TRBJ1-2 and V is TRBV5-1; 7 bases align to TRBD1. The V gene end was trimmed by 4 bases and the J gene end by 4 bases; junction bases not matched to a gene: 19. This CDR3 has 18 residues. In germline, CDR1 is SGHRS, CDR2 YFSETQ. CDR3 bases: TGCGCCAGCAGCCGGATTACCGGGACAGTTAAGACCCCCTATGGCTACACCTTC. Protein product: CASSRITGTVKTPYGYTF.

In its sample, this clone was seen once. This rearrangement joins TRBV6-1 to TRBJ2-7, with D possibly being TRBD2 (6 bases). The CDR3 loop spans 13 amino acids. Trimming stripped 7 bases from V and 0 bases from J, with 10 bases between. CDR1 is MNHNS and CDR2 is SASEGT in the germline V gene. This chain's CDR3 is CASTYGGSYEQYF. CDR3 nucleotide sequence: TGTGCCAGCACCTACGGGGGCTCCTACGAGCAGTACTTC.

This chain links TRBV2 with TRBJ1-4; 11 nucleotides align to TRBD1. The CDR3 covers 14 residues. The germline CDR1 and CDR2 sequences are SNHLY and FYNNEI. The V gene end was trimmed by 5 bases and the J gene end by 6 bases; junction bases not matched to a gene: 2. The CDR3 DNA reads TGTGCCAGCAGTCGGACAGGGGGCGATGAAAAACTGTTTTTT. As protein: CASSRTGGDEKLFF.

This chain joins TRBV6-1 and TRBJ1-4, with TRBD1 matching 9 bases. This CDR3 has 14 amino acids. The germline V gene has CDR1 MNHNS and CDR2 SASEGT. J lost 0 bases, V lost 8 bases, and 1 base had no gene match. CDR3: CASGQGPTNEKLFF. The CDR3 DNA follows: TGTGCCAGCGGACAGGGGCCAACTAATGAAAAACTGTTTTTT.

Only a few counts were recorded for this clone. The chain recombines TRBV19 with TRBJ1-5; no clear D. V shed 7 bases and J shed 4 bases, with 23 bases lying between them. This CDR3 contains 17 residues. Germline CDR1 reads LNHDA; CDR2 reads SQIVND (reference sequence). In nucleotides, the CDR3 is TGTGCCAGTACCAAGTATCCGTTGGCCCAGAGGAATCAGCCCCAGCATTTT. This gives the protein CASTKYPLAQRNQPQHF.

This chain connects TRBV5-1 to TRBJ1-1, with D uncertain. This CDR3 region has 12 residues. Germline CDR1 SGHRS, CDR2 YFSETQ. Trimming cost V 0 bases and J 4 bases, with 4 bases left between them. Here the CDR3 reads CASSLGSTEAFF. The DNA for the CDR3 is TGCGCCAGCAGCTTGGGCAGCACTGAAGCTTTCTTT.

V is TRBV5-1 and J is TRBJ2-7, with TRBD1 matching 12 bases. V dropped 9 bases and J dropped 7; count of bases not matched to a gene: 11. From germline, CDR1 is SGHRS and CDR2 YFSETQ. The CDR3 extends over 14 amino acids. The CDR3 nucleotides are TGCGCCACCCGCCCCGGGACAGGGGGCAAGGAGCAGTACTTC. Its protein is CATRPGTGGKEQYF.

This chain joins TRBV5-8 and TRBJ2-3; TRBD2 agrees at 8 bases. CDR1 is SGHTS, CDR2 YDEGEE, per germline. V lost 0 bases, J lost 5 bases, and 5 bases stayed unmatched. This CDR3 is 15 amino acids long. The CDR3 protein is CASSLGLANIDTQYF. The CDR3 DNA follows: TGTGCCAGCAGCTTGGGACTAGCGAATATAGATACGCAGTATTTT.

V gene TRBV19 combines with J gene TRBJ2-7; 7 nucleotides agree with TRBD1. The V gene's germline CDR1 is LNHDA and CDR2 SQIVND (reference sequence). CDR3 size: 14 residues. J gave up 2 bases and V 2 bases, and 3 bases lay outside the gene matches. CDR3 in DNA: TGTGCCAGTAGTATATTCGGGACAGCCTACGAGCAGTACTTC. Translating gives CASSIFGTAYEQYF.

The chain uses TRBV7-9 and TRBJ1-1; 9 nucleotides agree with TRBD1. In germline, CDR1 is SEHNR, CDR2 FQNEAQ (reference sequence). J lost 6 bases, V lost 4 bases, and 3 bases had no gene match. This CDR3 has 13 residues. DNA for the CDR3: TGTGCCAGCAGCTCGGGACAGGGCTCTGAAGCTTTCTTT. As protein: CASSSGQGSEAFF.

This clone was seen once. The rearrangement uses TRBV4-3 and TRBJ2-7, with 8 bases matching TRBD1. CDR1 and CDR2 (germline): LGHNA, YSLEER. Germline trimming cut 2 bases from V and 3 bases from J; bases unmatched to any gene: 3. CDR3 size: 14 residues. CDR3 residues: CASSQQTGDYEQYF. CDR3 bases: TGCGCCAGCAGCCAACAGACAGGGGACTACGAGCAGTACTTC.

The chain carries TRBV27 and TRBJ1-1; 11 bases line up with TRBD1. J was trimmed by 5 bases and V by 6 bases; bases with no gene match: 5. Per germline, CDR1 MNHEY and CDR2 SMNVEV (reference sequence). This CDR3 is built from 14 residues. The CDR3, as DNA: TGTGCCAGCAGAGGGACAGGGGGTATAACTGAAGCTTTCTTT. It is translated as CASRGTGGITEAFF.

This chain links TRBV7-2 with TRBJ2-3; tentative D call: TRBD2 (6 bases). CDR3 length: 15 amino acids. Germline V CDR1 and CDR2: SGHTA, FQGNSA. V was cut by 4 bases and J by 4 bases, with 15 bases left in between. In nucleotides, the CDR3 is TGTGCCAGCAGCTCGTTTGGCGGAGGGGCAGATACGCAGTATTTT. Its protein product is CASSSFGGGADTQYF.

The J gene is TRBJ1-2, the V gene TRBV11-3; possible D gene TRBD1, 5 bases. The CDR3 covers 12 residues. Germline V gene data show CDR1 as SGHNT and CDR2 as YENEEA. Trimming took 5 bases from V and 1 from J, leaving 5 bases between them. The chain's CDR3 is CASSQGNYGYTF. The CDR3, as DNA: TGTGCCAGCAGCCAGGGTAACTATGGCTACACCTTC.

The gene calls are TRBV14 and TRBJ2-5; 10 bases map to TRBD2. The CDR3 contains 15 residues. From germline, CDR1 is SGHDN and CDR2 FVKESK. V gave up 4 bases and J gave up 4 bases; unmatched junction bases: 6. In nucleotides, the CDR3 is TGTGCCAGCAGCCCGGAACTAGCGGGGACAGAGACCCAGTACTTC. It is translated as CASSPELAGTETQYF.

This chain links TRBV7-2 with TRBJ2-5, with D uncertain. The V end was cut by 3 bases, the J end by 5 bases, with 4 bases between. Germline V gene lookup returns CDR1 SGHTA and CDR2 FQGNSA. CDR3 length: 11 residues. CDR3 in DNA: TGTGCCAGCAGCTTCTCTGAGACCCAGTACTTC. Translating gives CASSFSETQYF.

V usage is TRBV7-9 and J usage is TRBJ2-7, with a weak D call TRBD1 (5 bases). CDR1 is SEHNR and CDR2 is FQNEAQ in the germline V gene (reference sequence). Trimming cost V 5 bases and J 6 bases, with 11 bases left between them. This CDR3 is built from 12 residues. CDR3 coding DNA: TGTGCCAGCAGCCCGTGGGGCTCCGAGCAGTACTTC. This sequence encodes CASSPWGSEQYF.

The rearrangement joins TRBV7-2 to TRBJ1-5; a weak D match, TRBD1 (6 bases). Germline CDR1 and CDR2: SGHTA and FQGNSA. V was cut by 5 bases and J by 7 bases, with 18 bases left in between. CDR3 length: 15 amino acids. The CDR3 spells CASSLQGRVEQPQHF. The CDR3 DNA reads TGTGCCAGCAGCCTCCAGGGGAGGGTTGAACAGCCCCAGCATTTT.

The rearrangement links TRBV9 to TRBJ2-5; the D gene is possibly TRBD2 (6 bases). Between the trimmed V and J ends, which lost 4 bases and 2 bases, there was a span of 18 bases. The CDR3 sequence is 16 residues long. CDR1 SGDLS and CDR2 YYNGEE come from the germline V gene. The CDR3: CASSSHTGRGQETQYF. The CDR3 nucleotides read TGTGCCAGCAGCAGTCACACCGGGCGGGGACAAGAGACCCAGTACTTC.